Included here is one TCR beta chain sequence, with context. Its antigen is not known. The sample contains more than one DNA sequence encoding this CDR3. This entry belongs to a study of cytomegalovirus exposure and HLA in healthy donors. Study findings and constraints: Likely technical artifact: a cluster of highly shared sequence variants. Previous analysis showed most TCR beta V segments were productive about 87% or about 30% of the time. TCR beta V- and J-gene trimming, according to a later analysis, was linked to a missense DCLRE1C variant.

V was cut by 2 bases and J by 0 bases, with 8 bases left in between. Germline CDR1 reads MNHEY; CDR2 reads SVGAGI. The CDR3 is 16 amino acids. The PCR ran on 60 Vbeta and 13 Jbeta primers. TCRdb's table, derived via immunoSEQ multiplex PCR, lists solely in-frame clones and lacks some. The top ten hold roughly 0.99% of the sample, which has about 150,000 clones, more than 70% seen once. The receptor was derived from a male donor in good health and CMV-seronegative. The chain combines TRBV6-5 with TRBJ1-6; D unclear. What was sequenced was PBMCs. CDR3 coding DNA: TGTGCCAGCAGTTACGAAGGGAGCTCCTATAATTCACCCCTCCACTTT. Translated: CASSYEGSSYNSPLHF.